The table lists the clone carrying this T cell receptor beta chain with a few counts. What it binds is unknown. The record originates from a study of CD8 T cells in Susac syndrome. Whole-study results and caveats: As acknowledged by the study, its TCR sequencing and HLA analysis included a relatively small number of individuals.

An amount of RNA that ranged from roughly 0.5 to 1 ug was reverse transcribed with random hexamers. TCR beta CDR3 was amplified by immunoSEQ multiplex PCR. This amplification extended across 54 Vbeta and 13 Jbeta segments. One entry per CDR3 protein, called by TCRdb with MiXCR from the immunoSEQ multiplex PCR reads. The top ten clones hold roughly 0.5% of a sample with around 130,000 distinct CDR3 sequences, around 86% of them seen once. In blood CD8+ and CD4+ T cells, TCR beta underwent sequencing. Negative isolation yielded CD4+ and CD8+ T cells, and FACS enriched TEMRA cells. The sample was CD8+ T cells from PBMCs. The sequence derives from a human donor with multiple sclerosis.

CDR3 amino acids: CASRTGTRDTGELFF. The CDR3 region has the DNA TGTGCCAGTAGGACCGGGACTAGGGATACCGGGGAGCTGTTTTTT. This chain joins TRBV19 and TRBJ2-2, with 8 bases lining up with TRBD2. Trimming cost V 6 bases and J 5 bases; bases outside gene matches: 8. The CDR3 has 15 residues. Germline values: CDR1 LNHDA, CDR2 SQIVND (reference sequence).